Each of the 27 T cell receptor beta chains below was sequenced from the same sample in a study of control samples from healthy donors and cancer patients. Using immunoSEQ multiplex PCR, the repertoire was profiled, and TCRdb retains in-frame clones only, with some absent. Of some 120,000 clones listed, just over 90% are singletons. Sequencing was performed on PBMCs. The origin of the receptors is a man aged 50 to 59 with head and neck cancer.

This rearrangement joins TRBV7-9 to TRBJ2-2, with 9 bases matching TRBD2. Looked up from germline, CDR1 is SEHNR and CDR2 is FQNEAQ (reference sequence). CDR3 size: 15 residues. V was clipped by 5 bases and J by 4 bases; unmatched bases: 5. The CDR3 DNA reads TGTGCCAGCAGCCGGACTAGCGTCCGCACCGGGGAGCTGTTTTTT. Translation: CASSRTSVRTGELFF.

The CDR3 nucleotides are TGTGCCAGCAGTGTAAAAGGGGGACAGGAGGGGTTCGCTGAAGCTTTCTTT. It specifies CASSVKGGQEGFAEAFF. This chain uses TRBV6-4 with TRBJ1-1; 8 bases are shared with TRBD1. Germline V lookup: CDR1 MRHNA, CDR2 SNTAGT. The CDR3 is 17 residues long. J lost 6 bases, V lost 4 bases, and 16 bases had no gene match.

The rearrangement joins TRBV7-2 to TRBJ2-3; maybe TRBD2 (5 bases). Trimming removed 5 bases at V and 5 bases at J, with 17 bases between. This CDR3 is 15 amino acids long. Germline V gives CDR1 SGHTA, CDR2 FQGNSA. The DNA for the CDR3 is TGTGCCAGCAGCCCAGTTCGACAAAGCGGAGATACGCAGTATTTT. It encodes CASSPVRQSGDTQYF.

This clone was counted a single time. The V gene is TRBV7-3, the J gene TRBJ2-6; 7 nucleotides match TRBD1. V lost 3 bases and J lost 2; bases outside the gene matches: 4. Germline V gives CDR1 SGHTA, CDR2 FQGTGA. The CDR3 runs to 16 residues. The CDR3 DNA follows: TGTGCCAGCAGCTTGAGGACAGGCGCTGGGGCCAACGTCCTGACTTTC. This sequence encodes CASSLRTGAGANVLTF.

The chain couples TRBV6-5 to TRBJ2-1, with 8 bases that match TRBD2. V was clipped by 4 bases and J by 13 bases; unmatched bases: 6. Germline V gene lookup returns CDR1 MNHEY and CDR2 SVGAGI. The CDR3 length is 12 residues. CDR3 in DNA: TGTGCCAGCAGTTCTACGGGGGGGACTCAGTTCTTC. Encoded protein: CASSSTGGTQFF.

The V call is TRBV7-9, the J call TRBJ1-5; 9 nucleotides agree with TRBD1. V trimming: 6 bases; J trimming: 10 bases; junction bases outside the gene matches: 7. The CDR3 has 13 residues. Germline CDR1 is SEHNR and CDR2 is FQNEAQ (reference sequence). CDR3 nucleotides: TGTGCCAGCAGGTTAACAGGGGGCAGCCCCCAGCATTTT. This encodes CASRLTGGSPQHF.

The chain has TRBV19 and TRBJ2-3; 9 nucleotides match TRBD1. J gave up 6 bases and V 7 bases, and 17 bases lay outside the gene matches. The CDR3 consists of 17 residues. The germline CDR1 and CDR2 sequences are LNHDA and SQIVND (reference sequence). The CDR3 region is CASIPCAPDRGWDTQYF. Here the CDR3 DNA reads TGTGCCAGTATCCCCTGCGCTCCGGACAGGGGATGGGATACGCAGTATTTT.

In nucleotides, the CDR3 is TGTGCCAGCAGAGGGGACAGCCTCAATTCACCCCTCCACTTT. Its translation is CASRGDSLNSPLHF. The chain uses TRBV27 and TRBJ1-6, with TRBD1 matching 7 bases. Germline V gene lookup returns CDR1 MNHEY and CDR2 SMNVEV (reference sequence). V was clipped by 6 bases and J by 7 bases; unmatched bases: 6. The CDR3 extends over 14 amino acids.

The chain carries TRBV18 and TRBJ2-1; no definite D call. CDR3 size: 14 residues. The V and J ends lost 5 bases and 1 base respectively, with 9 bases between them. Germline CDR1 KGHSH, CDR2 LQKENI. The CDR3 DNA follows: TGTGCCAGCTCATTCGACCGTTCCTACAATGAGCAGTTCTTC. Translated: CASSFDRSYNEQFF.

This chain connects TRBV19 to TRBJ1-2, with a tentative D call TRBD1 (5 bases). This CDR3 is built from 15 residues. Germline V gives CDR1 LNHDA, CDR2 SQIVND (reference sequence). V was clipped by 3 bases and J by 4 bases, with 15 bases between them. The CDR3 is CASSIPGQLLYGYTF. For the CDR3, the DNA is TGTGCCAGTAGTATCCCGGGGCAGCTCCTCTATGGCTACACCTTC.

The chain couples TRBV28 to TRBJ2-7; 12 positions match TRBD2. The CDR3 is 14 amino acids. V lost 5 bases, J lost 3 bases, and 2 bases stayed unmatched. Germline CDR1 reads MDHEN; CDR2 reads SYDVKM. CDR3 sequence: CASSRLAGDYEQYF. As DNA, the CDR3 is TGTGCCAGCAGTAGACTAGCGGGGGACTACGAGCAGTACTTC.

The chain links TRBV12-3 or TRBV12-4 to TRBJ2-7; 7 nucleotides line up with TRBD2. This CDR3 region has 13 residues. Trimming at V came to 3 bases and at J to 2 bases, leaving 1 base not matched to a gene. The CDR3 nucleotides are TGTGCCAGCAGTTTGGGGGGGACCTACGAGCAGTACTTC. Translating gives CASSLGGTYEQYF.

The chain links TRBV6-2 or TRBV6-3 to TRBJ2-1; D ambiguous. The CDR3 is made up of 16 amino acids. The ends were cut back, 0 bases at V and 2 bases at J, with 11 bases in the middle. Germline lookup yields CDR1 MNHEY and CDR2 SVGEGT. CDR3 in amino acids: CASSYSSFFTYNEQFF. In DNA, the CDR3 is TGTGCCAGCAGTTACTCGAGTTTCTTCACCTACAATGAGCAGTTCTTC.

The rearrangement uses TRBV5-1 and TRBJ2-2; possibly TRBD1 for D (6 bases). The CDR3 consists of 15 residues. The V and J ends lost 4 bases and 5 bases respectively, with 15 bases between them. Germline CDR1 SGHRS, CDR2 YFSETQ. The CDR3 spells CASSKDRQETGELFF. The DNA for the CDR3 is TGCGCCAGCAGCAAAGACAGGCAGGAGACCGGGGAGCTGTTTTTT.

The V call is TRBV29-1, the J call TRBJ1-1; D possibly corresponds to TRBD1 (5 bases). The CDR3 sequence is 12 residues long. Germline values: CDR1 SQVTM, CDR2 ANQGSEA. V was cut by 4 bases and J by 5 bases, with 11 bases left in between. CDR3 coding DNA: TGCAGCGTTGGAGGGGTAGGGACTGAAGCTTTCTTT. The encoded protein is CSVGGVGTEAFF.

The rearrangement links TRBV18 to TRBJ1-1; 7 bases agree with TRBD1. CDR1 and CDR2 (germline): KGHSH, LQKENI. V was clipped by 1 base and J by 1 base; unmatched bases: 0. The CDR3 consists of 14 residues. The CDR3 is CASSPQGANTEAFF. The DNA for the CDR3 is TGTGCCAGCTCACCACAGGGGGCGAACACTGAAGCTTTCTTT.

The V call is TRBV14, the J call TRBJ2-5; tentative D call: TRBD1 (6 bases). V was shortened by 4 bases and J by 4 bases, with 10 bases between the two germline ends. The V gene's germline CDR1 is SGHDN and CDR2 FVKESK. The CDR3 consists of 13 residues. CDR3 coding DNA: TGTGCCAGCAGCCCGTACAGGGCAGAGACCCAGTACTTC. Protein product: CASSPYRAETQYF.

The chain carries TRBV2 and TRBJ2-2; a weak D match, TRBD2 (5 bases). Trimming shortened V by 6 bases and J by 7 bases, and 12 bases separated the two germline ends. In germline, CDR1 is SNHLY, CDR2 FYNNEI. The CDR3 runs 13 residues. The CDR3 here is CASRRLEGGELFF. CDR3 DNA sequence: TGTGCCAGCAGGCGCCTAGAGGGCGGGGAGCTGTTTTTT.

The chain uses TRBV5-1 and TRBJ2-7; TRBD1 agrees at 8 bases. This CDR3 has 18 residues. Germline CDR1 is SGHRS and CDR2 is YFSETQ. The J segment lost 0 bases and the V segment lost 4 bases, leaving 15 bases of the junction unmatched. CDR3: CASSAGTGATRISYEQYF. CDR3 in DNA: TGCGCCAGCAGCGCCGGGACAGGCGCTACCAGAATCTCCTACGAGCAGTACTTC.

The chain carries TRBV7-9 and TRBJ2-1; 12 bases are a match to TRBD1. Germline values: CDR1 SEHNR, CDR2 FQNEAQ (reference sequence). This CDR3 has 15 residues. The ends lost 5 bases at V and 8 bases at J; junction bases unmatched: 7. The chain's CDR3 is CASSARDRGRDEQFF. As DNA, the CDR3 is TGTGCCAGCAGCGCCCGGGACAGGGGGCGCGATGAGCAGTTCTTC.

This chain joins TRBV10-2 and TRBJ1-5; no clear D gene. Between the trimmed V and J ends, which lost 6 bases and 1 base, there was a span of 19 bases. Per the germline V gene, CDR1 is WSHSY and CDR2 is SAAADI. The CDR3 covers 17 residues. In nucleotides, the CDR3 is TGCGCCAGCAGCCCAATCTGGGTAAGGATGAGCAATCAGCCCCAGCATTTT. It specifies CASSPIWVRMSNQPQHF.

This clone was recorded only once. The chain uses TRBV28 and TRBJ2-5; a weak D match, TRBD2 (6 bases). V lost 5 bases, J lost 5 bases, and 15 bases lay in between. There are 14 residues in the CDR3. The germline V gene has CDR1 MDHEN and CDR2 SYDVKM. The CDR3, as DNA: TGTGCCAGCAGTAGGAGGGGAGAGGTTGAGACCCAGTACTTC. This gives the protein CASSRRGEVETQYF.

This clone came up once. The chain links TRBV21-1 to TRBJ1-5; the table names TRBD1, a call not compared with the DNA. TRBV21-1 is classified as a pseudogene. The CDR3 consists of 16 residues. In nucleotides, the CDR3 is TGTGCCAGCAGCACTGACAGGGTACGGAGCAATCAGCCCCAGCATTTT. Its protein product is CASSTDRVRSNQPQHF.

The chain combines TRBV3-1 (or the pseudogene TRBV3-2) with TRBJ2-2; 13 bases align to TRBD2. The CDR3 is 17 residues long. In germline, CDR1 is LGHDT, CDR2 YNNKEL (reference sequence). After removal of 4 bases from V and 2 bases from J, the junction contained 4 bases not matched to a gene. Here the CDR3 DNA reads TGTGCCAGCAGCCCGTGGACTAGCGGGGGCAACACCGGGGAGCTGTTTTTT. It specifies CASSPWTSGGNTGELFF.

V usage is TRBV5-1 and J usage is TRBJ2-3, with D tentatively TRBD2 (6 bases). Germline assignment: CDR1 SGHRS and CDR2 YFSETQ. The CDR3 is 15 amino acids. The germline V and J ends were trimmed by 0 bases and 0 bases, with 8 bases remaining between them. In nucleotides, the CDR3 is TGCGCCAGCAGCTTGGAGGGGACTAGCACAGATACGCAGTATTTT. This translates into CASSLEGTSTDTQYF.

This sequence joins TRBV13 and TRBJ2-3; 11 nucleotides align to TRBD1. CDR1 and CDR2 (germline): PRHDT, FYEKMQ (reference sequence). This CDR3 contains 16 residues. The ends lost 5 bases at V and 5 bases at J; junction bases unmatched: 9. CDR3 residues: CASSPSGTGGGDTQYF. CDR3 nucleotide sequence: TGTGCCAGCAGCCCCTCCGGGACAGGGGGGGGAGATACGCAGTATTTT.

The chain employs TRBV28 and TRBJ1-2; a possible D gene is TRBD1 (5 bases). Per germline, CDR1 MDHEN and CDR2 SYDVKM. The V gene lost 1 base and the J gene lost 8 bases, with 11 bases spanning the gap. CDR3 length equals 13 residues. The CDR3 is CASSLSQGNGYTF. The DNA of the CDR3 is TGTGCCAGCAGTTTATCCCAGGGAAACGGCTACACCTTC.